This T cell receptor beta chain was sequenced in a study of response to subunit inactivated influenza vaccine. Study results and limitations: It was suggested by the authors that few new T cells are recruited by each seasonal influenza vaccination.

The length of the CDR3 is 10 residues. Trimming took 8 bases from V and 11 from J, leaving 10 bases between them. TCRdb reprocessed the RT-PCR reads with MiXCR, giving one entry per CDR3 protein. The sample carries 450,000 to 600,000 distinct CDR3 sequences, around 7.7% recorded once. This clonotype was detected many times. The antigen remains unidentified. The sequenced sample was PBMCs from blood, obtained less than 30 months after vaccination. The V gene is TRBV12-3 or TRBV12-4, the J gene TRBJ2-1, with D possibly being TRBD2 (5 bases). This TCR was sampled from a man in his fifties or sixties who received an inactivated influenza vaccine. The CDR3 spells CASGPGKQFF. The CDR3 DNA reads TGTGCCAGCGGACCGGGAAAGCAGTTCTTC.